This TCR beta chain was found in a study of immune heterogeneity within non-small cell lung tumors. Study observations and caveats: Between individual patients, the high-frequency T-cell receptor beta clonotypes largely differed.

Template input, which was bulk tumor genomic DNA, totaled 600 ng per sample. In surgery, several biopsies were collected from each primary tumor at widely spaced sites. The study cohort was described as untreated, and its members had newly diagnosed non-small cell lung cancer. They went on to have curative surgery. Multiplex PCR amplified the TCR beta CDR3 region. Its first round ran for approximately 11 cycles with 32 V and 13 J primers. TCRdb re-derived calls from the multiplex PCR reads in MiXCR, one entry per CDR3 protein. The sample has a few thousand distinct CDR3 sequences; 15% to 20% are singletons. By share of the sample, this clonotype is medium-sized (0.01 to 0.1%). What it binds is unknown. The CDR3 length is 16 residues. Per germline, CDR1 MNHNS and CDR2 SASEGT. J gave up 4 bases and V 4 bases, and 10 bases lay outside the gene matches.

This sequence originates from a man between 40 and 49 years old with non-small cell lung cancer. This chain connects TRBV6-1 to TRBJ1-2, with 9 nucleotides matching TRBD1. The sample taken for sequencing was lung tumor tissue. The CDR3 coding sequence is TGTGCCAGCAGTGGGAGGGGACAGGGAGTCGTCTATGGCTACACCTTC. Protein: CASSGRGQGVVYGYTF.